Listed below are T cell receptor beta chains from one sample, sequenced in a study of molecular identifiers for immune sequencing clone quantification. TCRdb called the PCR reads again in MiXCR, with one record for every CDR3 protein. The sample gives more than 550,000 distinct CDR3 sequences, 25% of which show up once; about 0.78% is in the top ten. The sample consisted of naive CD8+ T cells from blood, with Jurkat cell RNA spiked in. All receptors derive from a human donor in good health. Some libraries in this study had Jurkat cell RNA spiked in. Each CDR3 is given with its conserved first and last residue. The D gene is left open where the match is weak. Part of the rows lack a size; the others show once, few, many or a class for expanded clones.

CDR3: CASSFSGVQFF
DNA: TGTGCCAGCAGTTTTAGTGGGGTGCAGTTCTTC
size: few
J: TRBJ2-1
V: TRBV27
D: -

CDR3: CASSRLARDRSPVGSYNEQFF
DNA: TGTGCCAGCAGTCGCCTAGCACGGGACAGGTCCCCGGTTGGCTCCTACAATGAGCAGTTCTTC
size: many
J: TRBJ2-1
V: TRBV27
D: TRBD1

CDR3: CSARDETGDQPQHF
DNA: TGCAGTGCTAGAGATGAGACAGGGGATCAGCCCCAGCATTTT
size: -
J: TRBJ1-5
V: TRBV20-1
D: TRBD1

CDR3: CASSLFSGKNTEAFF
DNA: TGTGCCAGCAGCTTGTTTTCAGGGAAGAACACTGAAGCTTTCTTT
size: many
J: TRBJ1-1
V: TRBV5-6
D: -

CDR3: CASSQVAGANVLTF
DNA: TGCGCCAGCAGCCAAGTAGCTGGGGCCAACGTCCTGACTTTC
size: -
J: TRBJ2-6
V: TRBV4-1
D: -

CDR3: CASGLGLQETQYF
DNA: TGTGCTAGTGGTTTGGGACTCCAAGAGACCCAGTACTTC
size: many
J: TRBJ2-5
V: TRBV12-5
D: -

CDR3: CASSSGADFTDTQYF
DNA: TGTGCCAGCAGTTCAGGGGCAGATTTCACAGATACGCAGTATTTT
size: -
J: TRBJ2-3
V: TRBV12-3/TRBV12-4
D: -

CDR3: CASSLEWGLSSYNEQFF
DNA: TGTGCCAGCAGCTTAGAGTGGGGACTGAGCTCCTACAATGAGCAGTTCTTC
size: -
J: TRBJ2-1
V: TRBV7-8
D: -

CDR3: CASSQWVGTSGSYEQYF
DNA: TGTGCCAGCAGCCAATGGGTAGGAACTAGCGGGAGCTACGAGCAGTACTTC
size: -
J: TRBJ2-7
V: TRBV3-1
D: TRBD2

CDR3: CASSLGTGVYNEQFF
DNA: TGTGCCAGCAGCTTAGGGACAGGGGTATACAATGAGCAGTTCTTC
size: -
J: TRBJ2-1
V: TRBV13
D: TRBD1

CDR3: CASSPQQGTYNEQFF
DNA: TGTGCCAGCAGCCCACAACAGGGGACCTACAATGAGCAGTTCTTC
size: -
J: TRBJ2-1
V: TRBV12-3/TRBV12-4
D: TRBD1

CDR3: CAWRGQSYEQYF
DNA: TGTGCCTGGAGGGGACAGTCCTACGAGCAGTACTTC
size: few
J: TRBJ2-7
V: TRBV30
D: TRBD1

CDR3: CASSPEREGTSEQYF
DNA: TGTGCCAGCAGTCCGGAGCGGGAGGGAACCTCCGAGCAGTACTTC
size: -
J: TRBJ2-7
V: TRBV27
D: TRBD2

CDR3: CSARDPTGGGGTSTDTQYF
DNA: TGCAGTGCTAGAGATCCCACCGGCGGCGGGGGGACGAGCACAGATACGCAGTATTTT
size: many
J: TRBJ2-3
V: TRBV20-1
D: TRBD2

CDR3: CASSLLNPRGGSDTQYF
DNA: TGTGCCAGCAGTTTATTGAACCCTAGAGGCGGGTCAGATACGCAGTATTTT
size: -
J: TRBJ2-3
V: TRBV27
D: -

CDR3: CASSLFAMAGLTEAFF
DNA: TGTGCCAGCAGTTTATTTGCGATGGCAGGGCTCACTGAAGCTTTCTTT
size: few
J: TRBJ1-1
V: TRBV27
D: -

CDR3: CASSYLGQQSYEQYF
DNA: TGTGCCAGCAGTTACTTGGGACAGCAATCCTACGAGCAGTACTTC
size: few
J: TRBJ2-7
V: TRBV6-2/TRBV6-3
D: TRBD1

CDR3: CASSDLRTENNEQFF
DNA: TGCGCCAGCAGTGACCTCCGGACAGAGAACAATGAGCAGTTCTTC
size: -
J: TRBJ2-1
V: TRBV10-1
D: -

CDR3: CASSSNTDQPQHF
DNA: TGCGCCAGCAGCTCCAACACGGATCAGCCCCAGCATTTT
size: -
J: TRBJ1-5
V: TRBV4-3
D: -

CDR3: CASSVALGGRVGGTQYF
DNA: TGTGCCAGCAGCGTAGCTCTAGGCGGGAGGGTCGGCGGGACCCAGTACTTC
size: many
J: TRBJ2-5
V: TRBV9
D: TRBD2

CDR3: CASSPGLAGVGDTQYF
DNA: TGTGCCAGCAGTCCAGGACTAGCGGGAGTTGGGGATACGCAGTATTTT
size: many
J: TRBJ2-3
V: TRBV28
D: TRBD2

CDR3: CAISESSGTTYEQYF
DNA: TGTGCCATCAGTGAGTCTAGCGGGACTACCTACGAGCAGTACTTC
size: -
J: TRBJ2-7
V: TRBV10-3
D: TRBD2

CDR3: CASSLPRVGRVQETQYF
DNA: TGCGCCAGCAGCCTACCCAGGGTCGGGAGAGTTCAAGAGACCCAGTACTTC
size: many
J: TRBJ2-5
V: TRBV5-1
D: -

CDR3: CASSARHFNEQFF
DNA: TGTGCCAGCAGCGCCCGACATTTCAATGAGCAGTTCTTC
size: few
J: TRBJ2-1
V: TRBV13
D: -

CDR3: CASSSGSSRTDTQYF
DNA: TGTGCCAGCAGCTCGGGGTCTTCCAGAACAGATACGCAGTATTTT
size: many
J: TRBJ2-3
V: TRBV7-6
D: -

CDR3: CACRPQGWGLHEQFF
DNA: TGTGCCTGCAGGCCCCAAGGGTGGGGTTTGCATGAGCAGTTCTTC
size: -
J: TRBJ2-1
V: TRBV6-1
D: -

CDR3: CASSWGSGLNTGELFF
DNA: TGTGCCAGCAGCTGGGGATCGGGCCTCAACACCGGGGAGCTGTTTTTT
size: -
J: TRBJ2-2
V: TRBV9
D: -

CDR3: CASSPTASNQPQHF
DNA: TGTGCCAGCAGCCCCACAGCGTCCAATCAGCCCCAGCATTTT
size: many
J: TRBJ1-5
V: TRBV7-9
D: -

CDR3: CASSRDPNTEAFF
DNA: TGTGCCAGCAGCCGTGACCCAAACACTGAAGCTTTCTTT
size: many
J: TRBJ1-1
V: TRBV7-9
D: -

CDR3: CASSQGTSGSVYEQYF
DNA: TGTGCCAGCAGCCAAGGGACTAGCGGGAGTGTTTACGAGCAGTACTTC
size: many
J: TRBJ2-7
V: TRBV7-2
D: TRBD2

CDR3: CASSRRAGQETQYF
DNA: TGCGCCAGCAGCCGGAGGGCAGGGCAAGAGACCCAGTACTTC
size: many
J: TRBJ2-5
V: TRBV4-3
D: -

CDR3: CASRTTSGGAYEQYF
DNA: TGTGCCAGCAGAACGACTAGCGGGGGGGCCTACGAGCAGTACTTC
size: -
J: TRBJ2-7
V: TRBV12-3/TRBV12-4
D: TRBD2

CDR3: CASQGENTGELFF
DNA: TGTGCCAGCCAGGGGGAGAACACCGGGGAGCTGTTTTTT
size: -
J: TRBJ2-2
V: TRBV12-3/TRBV12-4
D: TRBD1

CDR3: CASTPGATTYEQYF
DNA: TGTGCCAGCACCCCGGGGGCCACCACCTACGAGCAGTACTTC
size: -
J: TRBJ2-7
V: TRBV6-2/TRBV6-3
D: -

CDR3: CASSYSIQRINEKLFF
DNA: TGTGCCAGCAGTTACTCGATCCAGAGAATTAATGAAAAACTGTTTTTT
size: few
J: TRBJ1-4
V: TRBV6-5
D: -

CDR3: CSARDYAGGHNEQFF
DNA: TGCAGTGCTAGAGATTACGCAGGGGGACACAATGAGCAGTTCTTC
size: -
J: TRBJ2-1
V: TRBV20-1
D: TRBD1

CDR3: CSARTTGGPPNTGELFF
DNA: TGCAGTGCTAGAACAACAGGGGGGCCGCCGAACACCGGGGAGCTGTTTTTT
size: -
J: TRBJ2-2
V: TRBV20-1
D: TRBD1

CDR3: CASSPTGRERNEQFF
DNA: TGTGCCAGCAGCCCGACTGGGCGGGAGCGGAATGAGCAGTTCTTC
size: few
J: TRBJ2-1
V: TRBV7-9
D: TRBD2

CDR3: CASGPGQGLFLTEAFF
DNA: TGTGCTAGTGGCCCAGGACAGGGACTCTTCCTCACTGAAGCTTTCTTT
size: -
J: TRBJ1-1
V: TRBV12-5
D: TRBD1

CDR3: CASSLATDNERFF
DNA: TGTGCCAGCAGCTTAGCAACCGACAATGAGCGGTTCTTC
size: -
J: TRBJ2-1
V: TRBV7-9
D: -

CDR3: CASSVGTGLNGELFF
DNA: TGTGCCAGCAGCGTAGGGACAGGGCTTAACGGGGAGCTGTTTTTT
size: many
J: TRBJ2-2
V: TRBV9
D: TRBD1

CDR3: CASASGEETQYF
DNA: TGTGCCAGTGCGTCGGGGGAAGAGACCCAGTACTTC
size: many
J: TRBJ2-5
V: TRBV19
D: -

CDR3: CASSARVLMDTEAFF
DNA: TGTGCCAGCAGTGCCAGGGTTCTGATGGACACTGAAGCTTTCTTT
size: -
J: TRBJ1-1
V: TRBV2
D: -

CDR3: CASSLASLHKLVRETQYF
DNA: TGTGCCAGCAGCTTAGCGTCTTTACACAAGCTCGTACGAGAGACCCAGTACTTC
size: few
J: TRBJ2-5
V: TRBV7-2
D: -

CDR3: CASSLLPQEAQYF
DNA: TGTGCCAGCAGCTTATTGCCCCAAGAGGCCCAGTACTTC
size: -
J: TRBJ2-5
V: TRBV7-9
D: -

CDR3: CASSEDTDTQYF
DNA: TGTGCCAGCAGTGAAGACACAGATACGCAGTATTTT
size: many
J: TRBJ2-3
V: TRBV2
D: -

CDR3: CASSTSLSLLEKLFF
DNA: TGTGCCAGCAGTACCTCTCTATCGCTGCTTGAAAAACTGTTTTTT
size: -
J: TRBJ1-4
V: TRBV28
D: -